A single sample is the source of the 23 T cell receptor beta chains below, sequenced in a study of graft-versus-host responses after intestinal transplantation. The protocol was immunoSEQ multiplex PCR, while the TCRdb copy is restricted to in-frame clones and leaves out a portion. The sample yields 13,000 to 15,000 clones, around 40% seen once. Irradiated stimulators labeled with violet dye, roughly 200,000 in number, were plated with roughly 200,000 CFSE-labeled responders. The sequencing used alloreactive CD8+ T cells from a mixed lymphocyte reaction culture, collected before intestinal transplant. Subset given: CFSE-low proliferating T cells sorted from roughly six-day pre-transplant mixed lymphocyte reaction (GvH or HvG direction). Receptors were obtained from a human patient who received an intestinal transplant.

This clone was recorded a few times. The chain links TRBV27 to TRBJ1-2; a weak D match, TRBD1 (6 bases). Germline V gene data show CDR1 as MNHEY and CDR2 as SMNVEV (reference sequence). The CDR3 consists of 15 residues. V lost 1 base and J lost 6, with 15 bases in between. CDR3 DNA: TGTGCCAGCAGTTTATTCGTAGGGGACACGGATGGCTACACCTTC. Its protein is CASSLFVGDTDGYTF.

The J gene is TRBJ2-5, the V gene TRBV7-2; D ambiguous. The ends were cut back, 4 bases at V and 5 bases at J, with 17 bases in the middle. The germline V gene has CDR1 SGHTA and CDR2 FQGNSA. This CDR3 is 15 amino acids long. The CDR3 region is CASSSILYLGETQYF. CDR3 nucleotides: TGTGCCAGCAGCTCAATACTCTACTTGGGGGAGACCCAGTACTTC.

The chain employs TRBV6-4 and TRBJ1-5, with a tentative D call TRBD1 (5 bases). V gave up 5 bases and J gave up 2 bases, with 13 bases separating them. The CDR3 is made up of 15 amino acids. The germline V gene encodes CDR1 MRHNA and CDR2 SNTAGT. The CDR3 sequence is CASSSRDVRNQPQHF. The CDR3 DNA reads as TGTGCCAGCAGTTCCCGGGACGTCCGCAATCAGCCCCAGCATTTT.

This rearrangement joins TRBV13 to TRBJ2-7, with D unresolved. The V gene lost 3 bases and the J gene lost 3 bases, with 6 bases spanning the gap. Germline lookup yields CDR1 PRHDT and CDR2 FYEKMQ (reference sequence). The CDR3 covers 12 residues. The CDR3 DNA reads TGTGCCAGCAGCTTTTATAGCTACGAGCAGTACTTC. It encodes CASSFYSYEQYF.

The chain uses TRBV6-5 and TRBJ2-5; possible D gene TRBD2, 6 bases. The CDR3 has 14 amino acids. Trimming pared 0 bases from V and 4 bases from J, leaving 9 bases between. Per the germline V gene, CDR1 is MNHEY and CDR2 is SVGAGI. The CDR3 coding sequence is TGTGCCAGCAGTTACTCGATCGGGGGAGAGACCCAGTACTTC. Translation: CASSYSIGGETQYF.

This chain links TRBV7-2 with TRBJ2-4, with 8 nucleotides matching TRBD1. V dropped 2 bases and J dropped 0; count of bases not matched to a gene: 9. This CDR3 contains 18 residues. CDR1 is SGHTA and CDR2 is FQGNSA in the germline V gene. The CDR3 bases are TGTGCCAGCAGCTTAATCGGGGACAGGATGGGAGCCAAAAACATTCAGTACTTC. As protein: CASSLIGDRMGAKNIQYF. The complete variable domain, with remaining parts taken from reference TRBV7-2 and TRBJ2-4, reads GAGVSQSPSNKVTEKGKDVELRCDPISGHTALYWYRQSLGQGLEFLIYFQGNSAPDKSGLPSDRFSAERTGGSVSTLTIQRTQQEDSAVYLCASSLIGDRMGAKNIQYFGAGTRLSVL.

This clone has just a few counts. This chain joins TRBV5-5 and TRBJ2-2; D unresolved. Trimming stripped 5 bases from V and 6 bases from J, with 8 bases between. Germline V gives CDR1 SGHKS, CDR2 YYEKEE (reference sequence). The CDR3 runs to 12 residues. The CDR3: CASSRFAGELFF. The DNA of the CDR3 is TGTGCCAGCAGTCGGTTTGCCGGGGAGCTGTTTTTT.

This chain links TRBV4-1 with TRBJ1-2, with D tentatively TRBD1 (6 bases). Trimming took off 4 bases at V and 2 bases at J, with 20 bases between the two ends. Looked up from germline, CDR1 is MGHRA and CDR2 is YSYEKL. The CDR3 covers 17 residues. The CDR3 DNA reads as TGCGCCAGCAGCCCCCTCCTCACAGGGTCGGGCAACTATGGCTACACCTTC. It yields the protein CASSPLLTGSGNYGYTF.

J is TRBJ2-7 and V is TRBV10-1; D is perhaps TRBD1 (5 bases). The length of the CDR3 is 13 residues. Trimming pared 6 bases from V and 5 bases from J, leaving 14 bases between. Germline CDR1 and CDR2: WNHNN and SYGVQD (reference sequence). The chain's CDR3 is CASSSSWTNEQYF. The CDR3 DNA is TGCGCCAGCAGCTCTTCTTGGACAAACGAGCAGTACTTC.

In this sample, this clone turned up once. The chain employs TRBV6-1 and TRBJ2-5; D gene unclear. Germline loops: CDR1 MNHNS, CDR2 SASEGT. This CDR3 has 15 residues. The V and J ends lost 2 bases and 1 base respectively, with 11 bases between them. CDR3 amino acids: CASSERFPTQETQYF. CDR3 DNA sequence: TGTGCCAGCAGTGAAAGGTTCCCCACCCAAGAGACCCAGTACTTC.

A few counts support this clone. The DNA for the CDR3 is TGTGCCAGCAGTCCCCTGGGGGGCCATCAGCCCCAGCATTTT. Protein: CASSPLGGHQPQHF. The chain combines TRBV27 with TRBJ1-5; TRBD1 might be the D (6 bases). The CDR3 contains 14 residues. The germline V and J ends were trimmed by 5 bases and 5 bases, with 13 bases remaining between them. CDR1 is MNHEY, CDR2 SMNVEV, per germline (reference sequence).

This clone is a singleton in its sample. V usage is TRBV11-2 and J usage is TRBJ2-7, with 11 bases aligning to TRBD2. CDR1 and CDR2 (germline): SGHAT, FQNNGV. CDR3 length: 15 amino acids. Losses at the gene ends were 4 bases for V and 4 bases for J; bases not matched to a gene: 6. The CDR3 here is CASSSFSGGAYEQYF. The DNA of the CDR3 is TGTGCCAGCAGCTCCTTTAGCGGGGGGGCATACGAGCAGTACTTC.

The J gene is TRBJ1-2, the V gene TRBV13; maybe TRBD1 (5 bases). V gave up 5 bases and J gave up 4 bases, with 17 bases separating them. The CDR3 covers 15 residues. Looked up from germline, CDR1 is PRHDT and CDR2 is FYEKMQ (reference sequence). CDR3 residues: CASSPPSGGGYGYTF. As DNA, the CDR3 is TGTGCCAGCAGCCCACCCTCCGGCGGGGGCTATGGCTACACCTTC.

CDR3 bases: TGTGCCAGCAGTCAACGCCCGGGGACAGGGAACCACGAGCAGTACTTC. Protein product: CASSQRPGTGNHEQYF. This chain joins TRBV7-9 and TRBJ2-7; 9 bases map to TRBD1. CDR1 and CDR2 from the germline V gene are SEHNR and FQNEAQ (reference sequence). The CDR3 has 16 residues. J lost 5 bases, V lost 6 bases, and 14 bases had no gene match. Drawing the rest from reference TRBV7-9 and TRBJ2-7, the complete variable domain is DTGVSQNPRHKITKRGQNVTFRCDPISEHNRLYWYRQTLGQGPEFLTYFQNEAQLEKSRLLSDRFSAERPKGSFSTLEIQRTEQGDSAMYLCASSQRPGTGNHEQYFGPGTRLTVT.

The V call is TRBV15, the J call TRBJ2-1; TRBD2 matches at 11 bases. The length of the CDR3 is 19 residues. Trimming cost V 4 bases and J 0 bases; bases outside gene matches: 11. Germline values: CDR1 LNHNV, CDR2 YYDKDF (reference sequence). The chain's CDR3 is CATSNHLAGGFSSYNEQFF. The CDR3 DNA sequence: TGTGCCACCAGCAACCACCTAGCGGGGGGATTCAGCTCCTACAATGAGCAGTTCTTC.

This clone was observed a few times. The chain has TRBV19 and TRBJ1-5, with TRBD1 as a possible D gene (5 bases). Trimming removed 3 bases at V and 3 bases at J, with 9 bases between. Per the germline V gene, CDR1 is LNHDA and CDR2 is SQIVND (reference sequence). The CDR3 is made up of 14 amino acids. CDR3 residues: CASSIPGLNQPQHF. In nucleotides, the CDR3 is TGTGCCAGTAGTATCCCGGGGCTCAATCAGCCCCAGCATTTT.

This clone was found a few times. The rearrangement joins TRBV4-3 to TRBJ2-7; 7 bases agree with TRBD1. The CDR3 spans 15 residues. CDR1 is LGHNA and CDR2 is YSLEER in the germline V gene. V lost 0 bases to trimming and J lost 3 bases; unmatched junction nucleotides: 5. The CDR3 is CASSQEGGTDYEQYF. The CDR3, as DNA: TGCGCCAGCAGCCAAGAGGGTGGGACAGACTACGAGCAGTACTTC.

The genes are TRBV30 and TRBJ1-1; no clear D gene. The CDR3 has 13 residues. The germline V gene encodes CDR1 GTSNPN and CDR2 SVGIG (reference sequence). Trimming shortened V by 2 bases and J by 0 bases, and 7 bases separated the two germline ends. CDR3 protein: CAWSPVVNTEAFF. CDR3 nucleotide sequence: TGTGCCTGGAGTCCCGTGGTGAACACTGAAGCTTTCTTT.

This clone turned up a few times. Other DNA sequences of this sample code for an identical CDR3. CDR3 protein: CASSVSGGSYEQYF. Here the CDR3 DNA reads TGTGCCAGCAGCGTTAGCGGGGGGAGCTACGAGCAGTACTTC. The V gene is TRBV9, the J gene TRBJ2-7; 10 bases align to TRBD2. J gave up 3 bases and V 2 bases, and 2 bases lay outside the gene matches. CDR3 length equals 14 residues. The germline CDR1 and CDR2 sequences are SGDLS and YYNGEE.

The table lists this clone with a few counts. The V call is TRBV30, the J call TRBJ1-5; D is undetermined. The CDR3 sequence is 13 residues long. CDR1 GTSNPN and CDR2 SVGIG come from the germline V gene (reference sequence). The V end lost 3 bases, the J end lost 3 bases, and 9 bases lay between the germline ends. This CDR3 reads CAWSPGFNQPQHF. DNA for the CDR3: TGTGCCTGGAGCCCCGGGTTCAATCAGCCCCAGCATTTT.

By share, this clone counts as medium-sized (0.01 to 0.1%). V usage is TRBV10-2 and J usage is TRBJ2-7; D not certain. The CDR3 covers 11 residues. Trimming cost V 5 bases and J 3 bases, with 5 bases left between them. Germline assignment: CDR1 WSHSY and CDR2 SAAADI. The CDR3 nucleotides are TGCGCCAGCAGTACGCTCTACGAGCAGTACTTC. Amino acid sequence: CASSTLYEQYF.

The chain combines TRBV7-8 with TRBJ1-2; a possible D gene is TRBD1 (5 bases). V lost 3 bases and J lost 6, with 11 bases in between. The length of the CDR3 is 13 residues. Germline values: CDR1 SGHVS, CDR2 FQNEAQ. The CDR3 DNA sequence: TGTGCCAGCAGCTTGGGGCGGGCGAATGGCTACACCTTC. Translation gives CASSLGRANGYTF. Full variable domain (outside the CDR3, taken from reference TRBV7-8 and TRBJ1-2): GAGVSQSPRYKVAKRGQDVALRCDPISGHVSLFWYQQALGQGPEFLTYFQNEAQLDKSGLPSDRFFAERPEGSVSTLKIQRTQQEDSAVYLCASSLGRANGYTFGSGTRLTVV.

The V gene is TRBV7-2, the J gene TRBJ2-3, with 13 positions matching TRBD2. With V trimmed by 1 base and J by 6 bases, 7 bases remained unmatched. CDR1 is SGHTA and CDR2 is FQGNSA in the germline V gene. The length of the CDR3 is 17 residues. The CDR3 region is CASSLGVLAGGPDTQYF. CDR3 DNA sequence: TGTGCCAGCAGCTTAGGGGTACTAGCGGGGGGGCCGGATACGCAGTATTTT. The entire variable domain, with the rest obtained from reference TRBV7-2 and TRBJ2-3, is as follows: GAGVSQSPSNKVTEKGKDVELRCDPISGHTALYWYRQSLGQGLEFLIYFQGNSAPDKSGLPSDRFSAERTGGSVSTLTIQRTQQEDSAVYLCASSLGVLAGGPDTQYFGPGTRLTVL.